Sequencing of this T cell receptor (beta chain) was carried out in a study of cytomegalovirus exposure and HLA in healthy donors. The length of the CDR3 is 13 residues. V lost 2 bases to trimming and J lost 3 bases, with 4 bases between them. The germline CDR1 and CDR2 sequences are MRHNA and SNTAGT. PCR involved 60 Vbeta and 13 Jbeta primers. Sequenced by immunoSEQ multiplex PCR; TCRdb stores in-frame clones only, minus some. In the table there are roughly 130,000 clones, 82% of which are singletons. The rearrangement uses TRBV6-4 and TRBJ2-2; D is ambiguous. Input material: PBMCs. The TCR originated in a boy between 10 and 17 years old in good health and CMV-seronegative. CDR3 sequence: CASSDADTGELFF. The CDR3 DNA is TGTGCCAGCAGTGACGCGGACACCGGGGAGCTGTTTTTT.